Each of the 9 T cell receptor beta chains below was sequenced from the same sample in a study of blood T cell repertoires in COVID-19. The assay was immunoSEQ multiplex PCR, and TCRdb's table has in-frame clones only and misses some. The sample shows some 20,000 clones, around 91% of them seen only once. Sequencing was done on a sample of peripheral blood. The source of these receptors is a man aged 70 or older with acute or convalescent COVID-19.

The CDR3 region is CASSAKTSGGSYSYNEQFF. Here the CDR3 DNA reads TGTGCCAGCAGCGCCAAGACTAGCGGGGGATCATATTCCTACAATGAGCAGTTCTTC. The chain carries TRBV9 and TRBJ2-1; 12 bases map to TRBD2. From germline, CDR1 is SGDLS and CDR2 YYNGEE. The CDR3 is made up of 19 amino acids. Unmatched junction bases numbered 11, after V lost 3 bases and J lost 1 base.

The rearrangement uses TRBV5-8 and TRBJ2-1; D possibly corresponds to TRBD2 (6 bases). The CDR3 contains 15 residues. CDR1 SGHTS and CDR2 YDEGEE come from the germline V gene. Trimming took off 1 base at V and 9 bases at J, with 17 bases between the two ends. The CDR3 DNA is TGTGCCAGCAGCTTGACGGGAGTGGGCCGGGGTGAGCAGTTCTTC. Protein: CASSLTGVGRGEQFF.

This rearrangement joins TRBV7-9 to TRBJ1-4, with D possibly TRBD1 on 6 matching bases. Germline V lookup: CDR1 SEHNR, CDR2 FQNEAQ (reference sequence). The CDR3 has 15 residues. Trimming removed 3 bases from V and 7 bases from J, with 15 bases in between. Here the CDR3 reads CASSFPGHGFEKLFF. In DNA, the CDR3 is TGTGCCAGCAGCTTTCCGGGACATGGGTTTGAAAAACTGTTTTTT.

This clone was seen a single time. This chain links TRBV3-1 (or the pseudogene TRBV3-2) with TRBJ2-7, with 7 bases aligning to TRBD1. V lost 4 bases to trimming and J lost 2 bases; unmatched junction nucleotides: 5. Germline assignment: CDR1 LGHDT and CDR2 YNNKEL (reference sequence). The CDR3 consists of 14 residues. The CDR3 protein is CASSPSGQTYEQYF. The CDR3 region has the DNA TGTGCCAGCAGCCCCTCGGGACAGACCTACGAGCAGTACTTC.

As DNA, the CDR3 is TGTGCCAGCAGCTTAGTCCGGATACAGGGGACCATGAACACTGAAGCTTTCTTT. Protein: CASSLVRIQGTMNTEAFF. The V call is TRBV11-2, the J call TRBJ1-1; 7 positions match TRBD1. The CDR3 extends over 18 amino acids. Germline loops: CDR1 SGHAT, CDR2 FQNNGV. The V gene end was trimmed by 1 base and the J gene end by 0 bases; junction bases not matched to a gene: 11. Full variable domain (outside the CDR3, taken from reference TRBV11-2 and TRBJ1-1): EAGVAQSPRYKIIEKRQSVAFWCNPISGHATLYWYQQILGQGPKLLIQFQNNGVVDDSQLPKDRFSAERLKGVDSTLKIQPAKLEDSAVYLCASSLVRIQGTMNTEAFFGQGTRLTVV.

CDR3 loop: CASSLVGGRGYEQYF. The DNA for the CDR3 is TGCGCCAGCAGCTTGGTGGGCGGGAGAGGGTACGAGCAGTACTTC. This chain links TRBV5-1 with TRBJ2-7; TRBD2 matches 7 bases. Germline CDR1 SGHRS, CDR2 YFSETQ. The CDR3 is 15 residues long. V shed 0 bases, J shed 4 bases, and the junction held 7 bases outside the gene matches.

This chain links TRBV24-1 with TRBJ2-3; no clear D gene. The CDR3 runs 13 residues. Trimming removed 9 bases at V and 2 bases at J, with 11 bases between. CDR1 is KGHDR and CDR2 is SFDVKD in the germline V gene. The CDR3 spells CATQATDTDTQYF. The DNA for the CDR3 is TGTGCCACCCAAGCCACCGACACAGATACGCAGTATTTT.

The rearrangement links TRBV15 to TRBJ1-3; D gene ambiguous. Germline loops: CDR1 LNHNV, CDR2 YYDKDF (reference sequence). The CDR3 totals 15 residues. V was trimmed by 3 bases and J by 4 bases, leaving 13 bases between them. The CDR3 DNA reads as TGTGCCACCAGCAGGTTCGGGATGCAAGGAAACACCATATATTTT. It specifies CATSRFGMQGNTIYF.

V usage is TRBV7-2 and J usage is TRBJ2-1; D is unclear. This CDR3 spans 15 amino acids. With 2 bases removed from V and 4 bases from J, the gap between germline ends came to 12 bases. Germline V gene lookup returns CDR1 SGHTA and CDR2 FQGNSA. The CDR3 DNA reads TGTGCCAGCAGCTTACTGCCCTCGGTTTACAATGAGCAGTTCTTC. Protein product: CASSLLPSVYNEQFF.